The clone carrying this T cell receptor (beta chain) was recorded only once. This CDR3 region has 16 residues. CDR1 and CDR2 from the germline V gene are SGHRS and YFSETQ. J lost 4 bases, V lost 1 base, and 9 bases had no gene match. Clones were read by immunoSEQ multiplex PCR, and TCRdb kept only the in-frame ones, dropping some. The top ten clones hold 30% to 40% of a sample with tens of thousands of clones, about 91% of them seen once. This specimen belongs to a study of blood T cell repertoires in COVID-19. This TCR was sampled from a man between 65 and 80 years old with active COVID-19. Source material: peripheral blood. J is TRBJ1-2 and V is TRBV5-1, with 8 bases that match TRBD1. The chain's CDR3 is CASSLSPDRVGYGYTF. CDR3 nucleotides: TGCGCCAGCAGCTTGTCCCCGGACAGGGTAGGCTATGGCTACACCTTC. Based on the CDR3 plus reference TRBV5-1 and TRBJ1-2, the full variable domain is KAGVTQTPRYLIKTRGQQVTLSCSPISGHRSVSWYQQTPGQGLQFLFEYFSETQRNKGNFPGRFSGRQFSNSRSEMNVSTLELGDSALYLCASSLSPDRVGYGYTFGSGTRLTVV.